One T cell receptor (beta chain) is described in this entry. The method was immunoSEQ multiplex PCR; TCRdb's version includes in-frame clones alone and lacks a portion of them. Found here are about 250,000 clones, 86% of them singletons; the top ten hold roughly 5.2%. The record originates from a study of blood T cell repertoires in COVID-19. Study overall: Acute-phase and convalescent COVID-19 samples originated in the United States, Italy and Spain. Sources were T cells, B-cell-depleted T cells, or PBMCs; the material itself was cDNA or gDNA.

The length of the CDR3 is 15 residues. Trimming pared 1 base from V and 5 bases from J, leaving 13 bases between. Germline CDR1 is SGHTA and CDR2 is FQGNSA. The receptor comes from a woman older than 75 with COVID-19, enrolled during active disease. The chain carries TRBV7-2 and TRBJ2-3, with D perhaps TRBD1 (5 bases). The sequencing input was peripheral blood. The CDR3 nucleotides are TGTGCCAGCAGCTTAGTCTCAGGGCGCGTAGATACGCAGTATTTT. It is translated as CASSLVSGRVDTQYF.